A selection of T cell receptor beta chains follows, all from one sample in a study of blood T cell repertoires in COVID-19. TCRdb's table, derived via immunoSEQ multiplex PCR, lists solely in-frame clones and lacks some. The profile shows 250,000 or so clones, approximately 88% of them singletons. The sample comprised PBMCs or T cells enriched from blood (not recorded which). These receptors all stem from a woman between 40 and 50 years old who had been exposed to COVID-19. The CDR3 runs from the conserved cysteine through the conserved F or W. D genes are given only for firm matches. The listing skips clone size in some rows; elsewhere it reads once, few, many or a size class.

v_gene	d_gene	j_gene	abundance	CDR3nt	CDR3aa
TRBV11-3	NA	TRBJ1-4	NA	TGTGCCAGCAGCTTAGGGGGACACGAAAAACTGTTTTTT	CASSLGGHEKLFF
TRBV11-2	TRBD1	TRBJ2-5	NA	TGTGCCTCCCGGACAGGAGAAGAGACCCAGTACTTC	CASRTGEETQYF
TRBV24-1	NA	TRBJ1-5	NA	TGTGCCACCAGTGATTCGGGGATTCAGCCCCAGCATTTT	CATSDSGIQPQHF
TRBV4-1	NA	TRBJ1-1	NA	TGCGCCAGCAGCCAAGATCATGGCAGGCTAGCCGAAGCTTTCTTT	CASSQDHGRLAEAFF
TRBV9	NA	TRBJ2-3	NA	TGTGCCAGCAGCACAGGGTACAGACCAGATACGCAGTATTTT	CASSTGYRPDTQYF
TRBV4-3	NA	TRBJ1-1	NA	TGCGCCAGCAGCCAAGTTCAACTCCCGAACACTGAAGCTTTCTTT	CASSQVQLPNTEAFF
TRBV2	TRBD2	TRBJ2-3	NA	TGTGCCAGCAGTGGAATTAGCGGGGGCACAGATACGCAGTATTTT	CASSGISGGTDTQYF
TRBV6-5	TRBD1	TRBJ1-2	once	TGTGCCAGCACTAAGGGACAGGGCTATGGCTACACCTTC	CASTKGQGYGYTF
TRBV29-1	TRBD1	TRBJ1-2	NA	TGCAGCGTTGAAGACCCGGGACAGGGGGCAAATGGCTACACCTTC	CSVEDPGQGANGYTF
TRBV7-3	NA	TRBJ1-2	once	TGTGCCAGCAGCGAACAGGGTGGTTATGGCTACACCTTC	CASSEQGGYGYTF
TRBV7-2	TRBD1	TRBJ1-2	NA	TGTGCCAGCAGCGACGGGACAGGGATTTATCTTAACTATGGCTACACCTTC	CASSDGTGIYLNYGYTF
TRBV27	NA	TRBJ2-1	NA	TGTGCCAGCAGTTTGACAACGACCTACAATGAGCAGTTCTTC	CASSLTTTYNEQFF
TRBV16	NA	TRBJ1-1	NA	TGTGCCAGCAGCCCAAAGTCGGGTGAAGCTTTCTTT	CASSPKSGEAFF
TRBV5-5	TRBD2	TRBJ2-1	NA	TGTGCCAGCAGCCCCGGGACTAGGAATTCCTACAATGAGCAGTTCTTC	CASSPGTRNSYNEQFF
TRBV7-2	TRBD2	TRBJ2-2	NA	TGTGCCAGCAGCTTTACGGGGGGAGGCAGCGGGGAGCTGTTTTTT	CASSFTGGGSGELFF
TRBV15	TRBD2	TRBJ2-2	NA	TGTGCCACCAGCAGAGACCGGGGGACTAGCGGGAGCGCCGGGGAGCTGTTTTTT	CATSRDRGTSGSAGELFF
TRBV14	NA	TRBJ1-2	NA	TGTGCCAGCAGCCAAGATTTCGTTTGGAGTGGCTACACCTTC	CASSQDFVWSGYTF
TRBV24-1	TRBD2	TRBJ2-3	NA	TGTGCCACCCAGATAGCGGGAGGGCCGAGGTCAGGCACAGATACGCAGTATTTT	CATQIAGGPRSGTDTQYF
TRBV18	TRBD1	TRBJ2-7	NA	TGTGCCAGCTCACCGACCCGGTTTGGACAGGGCTACTACGAGCAGTACTTC	CASSPTRFGQGYYEQYF
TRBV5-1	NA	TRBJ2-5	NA	TGCGCCAGCAGCTTGGCGCTAGCGATTGAGACCCAGTACTTC	CASSLALAIETQYF
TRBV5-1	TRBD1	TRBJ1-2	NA	TGTGCCAGCAGCTTGGGACAGGGGAACTATGGCTACACCTTC	CASSLGQGNYGYTF
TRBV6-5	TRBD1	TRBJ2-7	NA	TGTGCCAGCAGTAGGGACAGAGACTACGAGCAGTACTTC	CASSRDRDYEQYF
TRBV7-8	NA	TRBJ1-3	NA	TGTGCCAGCAGCTTAGGGACACACGGAAACACCATATATTTT	CASSLGTHGNTIYF
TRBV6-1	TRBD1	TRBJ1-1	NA	TGTGCCAGCAGTGAATCCGGACAGGGAGCTTTCTTT	CASSESGQGAFF
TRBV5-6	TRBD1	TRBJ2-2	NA	TGTGCCAGCAGCTTGGGTACGGGACAGGGGAACACCGGGGAGCTGTTTTTT	CASSLGTGQGNTGELFF
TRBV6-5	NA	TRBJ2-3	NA	TGTGCCAGCAGTACAGGGGGGGGCACAGATACGCAGTATTTT	CASSTGGGTDTQYF
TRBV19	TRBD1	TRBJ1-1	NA	TGTGCCAGTAGTATTTCGGCAGGGGGCACTGAAGCTTTCTTT	CASSISAGGTEAFF
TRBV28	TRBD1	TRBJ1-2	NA	TGTGCCAGCAGTCCGGGACAGACGTACTATGGCTACACCTTC	CASSPGQTYYGYTF
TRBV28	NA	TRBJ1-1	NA	TGTGCCAGCAGTCCGCCACAGGGAGGGGGCACTGAAGCTTTCTTT	CASSPPQGGGTEAFF
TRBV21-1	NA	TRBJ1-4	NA	TGTGCCAGCAAGGGACAGTTAGGGACTAATGAAAAACTGTTTTTT	CASKGQLGTNEKLFF
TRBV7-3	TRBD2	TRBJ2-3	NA	TGTGCCAGCAGCTTAAAGTCCCGGACTAGCGGGAAACCGGATACGCAGTATTTT	CASSLKSRTSGKPDTQYF
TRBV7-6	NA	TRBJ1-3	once	TGTGCCAGCAGCCCTGACAGTGACGGAAACACCATATATTTT	CASSPDSDGNTIYF
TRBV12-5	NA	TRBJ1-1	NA	TGTGCTAGTGGTTTGGGCGGCACTGAAGCTTTCTTT	CASGLGGTEAFF
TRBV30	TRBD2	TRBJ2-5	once	TGTGCCTGGAGCGCCGACCAAGGACTAGCGGGGCTGGAGACCCAGTACTTC	CAWSADQGLAGLETQYF
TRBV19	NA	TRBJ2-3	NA	TGTGCCACCGTTCCCAGGGGGGCAGGGGCTAAATCGGATACGCAGTATTTT	CATVPRGAGAKSDTQYF
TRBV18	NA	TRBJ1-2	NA	TGTGCCAGCTCACCACGGGCAGAAAACTATGGCTACACCTTC	CASSPRAENYGYTF
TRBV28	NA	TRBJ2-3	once	TGTGCCAGCAGCCCCCTAGGCAGCTCAGATACGCAGTATTTT	CASSPLGSSDTQYF
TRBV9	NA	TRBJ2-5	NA	TGTGCCAGCAGCGTCGGCGGGGGCCAACAAGAGACCCAGTACTTC	CASSVGGGQQETQYF
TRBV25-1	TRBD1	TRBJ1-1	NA	TGTGCCAGCAGGGGACAGGGGAAGACTGAAGCTTTCTTT	CASRGQGKTEAFF